Given below is one T cell receptor (beta chain) in context. The germline V and J ends were trimmed by 1 base and 2 bases, with 8 bases remaining between them. The CDR3 spans 14 residues. Per the germline V gene, CDR1 is MNHNS and CDR2 is SASEGT. The sample originates from a study of blood T cell repertoires in COVID-19. Study information: Samples came from the United States, Italy and Spain, spanning acute and convalescent COVID-19. PBMCs, B-cell-depleted T cells, or T cells were the source of the cDNA or gDNA that made up the material.

Authors' data handling: For nucleated cells, counts were estimated from reference gene primer amplification. The protocol was immunoSEQ multiplex PCR, while the TCRdb copy is restricted to in-frame clones and leaves out a portion. For V, J and clone size, that table is used; D and trimming come from the DNA. The sample lists 150,000 to 200,000 clones; around 86% were seen once. The chain links TRBV6-1 to TRBJ1-1; D gene unclear. This TCR was recovered from a man aged 45-65 years with active or convalescent COVID-19. Material: peripheral blood. CDR3 in amino acids: CASSEVRANTEAFF. The CDR3 nucleotides are TGTGCCAGCAGTGAAGTGAGGGCAAACACTGAAGCTTTCTTT.